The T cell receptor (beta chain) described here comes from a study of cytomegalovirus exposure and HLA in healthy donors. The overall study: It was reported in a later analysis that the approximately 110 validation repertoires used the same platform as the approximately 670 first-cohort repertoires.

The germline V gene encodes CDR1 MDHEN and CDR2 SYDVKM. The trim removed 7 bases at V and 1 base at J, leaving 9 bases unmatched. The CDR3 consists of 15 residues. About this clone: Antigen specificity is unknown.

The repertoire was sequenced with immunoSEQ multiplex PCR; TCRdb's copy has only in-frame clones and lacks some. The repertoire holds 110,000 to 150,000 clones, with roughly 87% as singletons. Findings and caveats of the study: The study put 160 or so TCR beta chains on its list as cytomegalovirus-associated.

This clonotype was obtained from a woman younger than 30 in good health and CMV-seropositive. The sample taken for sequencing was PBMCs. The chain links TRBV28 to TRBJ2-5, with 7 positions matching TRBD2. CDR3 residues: CASTSPGGSQETQYF. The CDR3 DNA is TGTGCCAGCACCTCCCCGGGGGGTTCCCAAGAGACCCAGTACTTC. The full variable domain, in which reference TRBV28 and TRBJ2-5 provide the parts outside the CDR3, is DVKVTQSSRYLVKRTGEKVFLECVQDMDHENMFWYRQDPGLGLRLIYFSYDVKMKEKGDIPEGYSVSREKKERFSLILESASTNQTSMYLCASTSPGGSQETQYFGPGTRLLVL.